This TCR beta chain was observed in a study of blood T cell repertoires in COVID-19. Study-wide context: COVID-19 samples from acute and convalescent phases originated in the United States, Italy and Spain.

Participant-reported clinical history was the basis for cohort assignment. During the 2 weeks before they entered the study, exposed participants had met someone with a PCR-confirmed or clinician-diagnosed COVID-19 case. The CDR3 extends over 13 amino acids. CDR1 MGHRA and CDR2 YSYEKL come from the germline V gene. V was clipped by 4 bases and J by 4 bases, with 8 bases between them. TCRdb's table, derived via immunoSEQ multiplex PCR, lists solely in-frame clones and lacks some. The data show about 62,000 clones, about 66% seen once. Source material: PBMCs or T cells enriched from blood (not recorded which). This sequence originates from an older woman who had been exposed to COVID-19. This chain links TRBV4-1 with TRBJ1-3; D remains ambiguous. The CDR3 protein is CASSLAGGNTIYF. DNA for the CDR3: TGCGCCAGCAGCCTCGCGGGGGGAAACACCATATATTTT.